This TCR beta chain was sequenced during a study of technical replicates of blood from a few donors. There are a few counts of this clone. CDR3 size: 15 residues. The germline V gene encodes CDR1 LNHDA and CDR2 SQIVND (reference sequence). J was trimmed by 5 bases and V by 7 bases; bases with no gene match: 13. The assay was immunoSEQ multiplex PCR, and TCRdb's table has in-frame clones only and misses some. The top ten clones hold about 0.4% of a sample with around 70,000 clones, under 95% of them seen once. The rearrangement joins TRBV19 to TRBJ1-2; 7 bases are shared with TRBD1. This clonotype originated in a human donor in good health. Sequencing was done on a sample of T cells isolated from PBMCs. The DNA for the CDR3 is TGTGCCAGTACCCGAGAGGAGGGGGCTAGTTATGGCTACACCTTC. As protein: CASTREEGASYGYTF.